Presented here are 29 T cell receptor beta chains from one specimen sequenced in a study of metastatic and nonmetastatic thyroid tumors. TCRdb used MiXCR to call clones anew from the PCR reads. This table has roughly 8,400 clones, about 32% appearing once. Thyroid surgery had not been preceded by any treatment in any patient. Sequencing used tumor tissue. These receptor sequences come from a female donor with papillary thyroid cancer or a benign thyroid nodule (not recorded which). Some clones in this sample may be carry-over from other donors' samples.

By share, this clone counts as medium-sized (0.01 to 0.1%). The chain couples TRBV7-9 to TRBJ2-7, with 10 bases that match TRBD1. V gave up 5 bases and J gave up 0 bases; unmatched junction bases: 10. This CDR3 comprises 17 residues. Germline values: CDR1 SEHNR, CDR2 FQNEAQ (reference sequence). CDR3 in DNA: TGTGCCAGCAGCCACCCGGGACAGGGGTTTAGCTCCTACGAGCAGTACTTC. Amino acids: CASSHPGQGFSSYEQYF. Together with reference TRBV7-9 and TRBJ2-7, the CDR3 gives the full variable domain: DTGVSQNPRHKITKRGQNVTFRCDPISEHNRLYWYRQTLGQGPEFLTYFQNEAQLEKSRLLSDRFSAERPKGSFSTLEIQRTEQGDSAMYLCASSHPGQGFSSYEQYFGPGTRLTVT.

The J gene is TRBJ2-1, the V gene TRBV19; 10 nucleotides agree with TRBD1. Germline V CDR1 and CDR2: LNHDA, SQIVND (reference sequence). With V trimmed by 4 bases and J by 7 bases, 7 bases remained unmatched. This CDR3 has 15 amino acids. CDR3 in DNA: TGTGCCAGTAGTAGAAGACAGGGGGCGCGTAATGAGCAGTTCTTC. Translation gives CASSRRQGARNEQFF.

The chain combines TRBV6-5 with TRBJ2-2, with no clear D. CDR1 and CDR2 (germline): MNHEY, SVGAGI. Trimming removed 0 bases from V and 6 bases from J, with 2 bases in between. The CDR3 runs to 12 residues. The CDR3 DNA reads as TGTGCCAGCAGTTACTCCGCCGGGGAGCTGTTTTTT. Translation gives CASSYSAGELFF.

This rearrangement joins TRBV11-2 to TRBJ2-3; no clear D. Germline V gives CDR1 SGHAT, CDR2 FQNNGV. This CDR3 spans 14 amino acids. Trimming took 5 bases from V and 6 from J, leaving 15 bases between them. CDR3 loop: CASSPNQARDTQYF. The CDR3 nucleotides read TGTGCCAGCAGCCCCAACCAGGCCAGGGATACGCAGTATTTT.

This clone was detected only a few times. V gene TRBV6-1 combines with J gene TRBJ1-1; 7 nucleotides agree with TRBD1. Germline trimming cut 3 bases from V and 6 bases from J; bases unmatched to any gene: 7. The CDR3 extends over 14 amino acids. Germline V gene sequence: CDR1 MNHNS, CDR2 SASEGT. The CDR3 region has the DNA TGTGCCAGCAGTGAGAGGGGGCTTGACTCTGAAGCTTTCTTT. Translated: CASSERGLDSEAFF.

The rearrangement links TRBV12-3 or TRBV12-4 to TRBJ2-1; the match to TRBD1 covers 10 bases. V shed 6 bases and J 9 bases; nucleotides not matched to a gene: 11. The CDR3 is made up of 15 amino acids. In DNA, the CDR3 is TGTGCCAGCAGCCTATCCGGGACAGGGGTTGGTGAGCAGTTCTTC. Its protein product is CASSLSGTGVGEQFF.

This rearrangement joins TRBV12-3 or TRBV12-4 to TRBJ2-5; 12 bases fit TRBD2. This CDR3 has 15 residues. With V trimmed by 5 bases and J by 5 bases, 6 bases remained unmatched. In DNA form, the CDR3 reads TGTGCCAGCAGTCCTCTAGCGGGGGGGCGGGAGACCCAGTACTTC. Encoded protein: CASSPLAGGRETQYF.

This clone rates as medium-sized. This rearrangement joins TRBV12-3 or TRBV12-4 to TRBJ1-5; D perhaps matches TRBD1 (5 bases). Trimming removed 6 bases from V and 0 bases from J, with 21 bases in between. There are 18 residues in the CDR3. The CDR3 here is CASSKGVGAYNSNQPQHF. The CDR3 DNA reads TGTGCCAGCAGCAAAGGGGTTGGGGCATATAATAGCAATCAGCCCCAGCATTTT.

The chain links TRBV9 to TRBJ2-7, with D unresolved. Germline V lookup: CDR1 SGDLS, CDR2 YYNGEE. This CDR3 has 13 residues. V shed 3 bases and J shed 6 bases, with 13 bases lying between them. In DNA, the CDR3 is TGTGCCAGCAGCGCGCTCGTAGGCGGCGAGCAGTACTTC. The encoded protein is CASSALVGGEQYF.

By its share, this clone is medium-sized. V is TRBV7-2 and J is TRBJ2-1; D ambiguous. V lost 3 bases and J lost 2, with 8 bases in between. The CDR3 has 14 residues. The germline CDR1 and CDR2 sequences are SGHTA and FQGNSA. CDR3 sequence reads: CASSFAGTYNEQFF. DNA for the CDR3: TGTGCCAGCAGCTTTGCCGGTACCTACAATGAGCAGTTCTTC.

By proportion, this clone is medium-sized. The chain uses TRBV30 and TRBJ2-5; possibly TRBD1 for D (6 bases). Trimming removed 3 bases at V and 5 bases at J, with 13 bases between. Germline V CDR1 and CDR2: GTSNPN, SVGIG (reference sequence). CDR3 length: 13 amino acids. The CDR3 region is CAWSPGRGETQYF. CDR3 coding DNA: TGTGCCTGGAGCCCGGGAAGGGGGGAGACCCAGTACTTC.

The chain carries TRBV27 and TRBJ2-7; perhaps D is TRBD1 or TRBD2 (5 bases each). V was cut by 5 bases and J by 4 bases, with 15 bases left in between. Germline lookup yields CDR1 MNHEY and CDR2 SMNVEV (reference sequence). CDR3 size: 14 residues. The CDR3 nucleotides read TGTGCCAGCAGTCGTTCTAGCAGGGTGTACGAGCAGTACTTC. Its protein product is CASSRSSRVYEQYF.

This rearrangement joins TRBV27 to TRBJ1-2; D perhaps matches TRBD1 (6 bases). Germline CDR1 is MNHEY and CDR2 is SMNVEV (reference sequence). CDR3 size: 15 residues. V was cut by 4 bases and J by 3 bases, with 15 bases left in between. In DNA form, the CDR3 reads TGTGCCAGCAGTTCTGAGGGGGGGCCTCACTATGGCTACACCTTC. This codes for CASSSEGGPHYGYTF.

This clone appeared a few times. J is TRBJ2-1 and V is TRBV20-1; 16 bases are shared with TRBD2. Germline V CDR1 and CDR2: DFQATT, SNEGSKA (reference sequence). The CDR3 runs to 18 residues. Unmatched junction bases numbered 14, after V lost 5 bases and J lost 7 bases. The CDR3 region is CSARSPGTSGGADNEQFF. Here the CDR3 DNA reads TGCAGTGCTCGCAGTCCCGGGACTAGCGGGGGGGCCGATAATGAGCAGTTCTTC.

For the CDR3, the DNA is TGTGCCACGAAGACCTTAATGGGGACAGGGGGAGGGGAGCTGTTTTTT. This translates into CATKTLMGTGGGELFF. The chain carries TRBV15 and TRBJ2-2, with TRBD1 matching 11 bases. J gave up 8 bases and V 9 bases, and 14 bases lay outside the gene matches. The CDR3 runs to 16 residues. Germline CDR1 reads LNHNV; CDR2 reads YYDKDF (reference sequence).

This clone was seen a handful of times. V is TRBV10-3 and J is TRBJ1-2; TRBD1 agrees at 10 bases. CDR1 ENHRY and CDR2 SYGVKD come from the germline V gene. V lost 2 bases to trimming and J lost 5 bases; unmatched junction nucleotides: 2. The CDR3 is 14 residues long. The CDR3 coding sequence is TGTGCCATCAGTGAGCCGGGACAGGGGTATGGCTACACCTTC. Translation gives CAISEPGQGYGYTF.

V is TRBV6-5 and J is TRBJ2-2; D is undetermined. The germline V gene has CDR1 MNHEY and CDR2 SVGAGI. The CDR3 sequence is 14 residues long. V was shortened by 2 bases and J by 1 base, with 5 bases between the two germline ends. Here the CDR3 DNA reads TGTGCCAGCAGTTACGCCAGGAACACCGGGGAGCTGTTTTTT. This gives the protein CASSYARNTGELFF.

The rearrangement joins TRBV4-3 to TRBJ1-6; TRBD1 might be the D (5 bases). The CDR3 spans 15 residues. Trimming took off 4 bases at V and 4 bases at J, with 11 bases between the two ends. Germline lookup yields CDR1 LGHNA and CDR2 YSLEER. The CDR3 bases are TGCGCCAGCAGCCGGGGGGAACTTTATAATTCACCCCTCCACTTT. As protein: CASSRGELYNSPLHF.

The chain carries TRBV12-3 or TRBV12-4 and TRBJ2-7, with 14 bases matching TRBD2. This CDR3 comprises 14 residues. Germline trimming cut 3 bases from V and 6 bases from J; bases unmatched to any gene: 1. The DNA of the CDR3 is TGTGCCAGCAGTTTTGGACTAGCGGGAGGCGAGCAGTACTTC. Translation: CASSFGLAGGEQYF.

The rearrangement links TRBV6-4 to TRBJ1-2, with D possibly being TRBD1 (5 bases). Germline CDR1 and CDR2: MRHNA and SNTAGT. The V gene lost 6 bases and the J gene lost 6 bases, with 17 bases spanning the gap. This CDR3 region has 14 residues. CDR3 region: CASRYFGQGHGYTF. CDR3 DNA sequence: TGTGCCAGCAGGTACTTCGGGCAGGGCCATGGCTACACCTTC.

The chain employs TRBV2 and TRBJ1-2; D unclear. Germline loops: CDR1 SNHLY, CDR2 FYNNEI. Trimming shortened V by 3 bases and J by 7 bases, and 24 bases separated the two germline ends. CDR3 size: 17 residues. CDR3 DNA: TGTGCCAGCAGTGATATGGGAGGTAGGCTGACTAGCGGTGGCTACACCTTC. Its protein product is CASSDMGGRLTSGGYTF.

The chain joins TRBV19 to TRBJ2-2; D gene ambiguous. This CDR3 has 15 residues. Germline V gene lookup returns CDR1 LNHDA and CDR2 SQIVND (reference sequence). The ends were cut back, 4 bases at V and 0 bases at J, with 9 bases in the middle. The CDR3, as DNA: TGTGCCAGTAGTAGTGTTATCGCGAACACCGGGGAGCTGTTTTTT. Translated: CASSSVIANTGELFF. Combining the CDR3 with reference TRBV19 and TRBJ2-2 gives the whole variable domain DGGITQSPKYLFRKEGQNVTLSCEQNLNHDAMYWYRQDPGQGLRLIYYSQIVNDFQKGDIAEGYSVSREKKESFPLTVTSAQKNPTAFYLCASSSVIANTGELFFGEGSRLTVL.

V usage is TRBV20-1 and J usage is TRBJ1-1, with TRBD1 as a possible D gene (5 bases). The CDR3 runs 13 residues. Germline assignment: CDR1 DFQATT and CDR2 SNEGSKA (reference sequence). The V gene lost 3 bases and the J gene lost 4 bases, with 12 bases spanning the gap. CDR3 loop: CSASQGPFTEAFF. The CDR3 DNA is TGCAGTGCTAGCCAGGGCCCGTTCACTGAAGCTTTCTTT.

This clone is classed as large. The chain uses TRBV24-1 and TRBJ2-4; D is perhaps TRBD2 (6 bases). Deletions cut 4 bases from V and 9 bases from J, with 9 bases between. Germline CDR1 is KGHDR and CDR2 is SFDVKD. The length of the CDR3 is 12 residues. The CDR3 nucleotides read TGTGCCACCAGTGAATCGGGAGTCATTCAGTACTTC. Residues: CATSESGVIQYF.

V and J are TRBV20-1 and TRBJ2-5; TRBD2 matches at 11 bases. The trim removed 1 base at V and 1 base at J, leaving 2 bases unmatched. The germline CDR1 and CDR2 sequences are DFQATT and SNEGSKA (reference sequence). CDR3 length: 15 residues. CDR3 sequence (DNA): TGCAGTGCTAGAGGACTAGCGGGACCCCAAGAGACCCAGTACTTC. This sequence encodes CSARGLAGPQETQYF.

In its sample, this clone was seen a few times. The chain joins TRBV6-2 or TRBV6-3 to TRBJ2-6; tentatively, D is TRBD1 or TRBD2 (5 bases each). Trimming shortened V by 9 bases and J by 0 bases, and 21 bases separated the two germline ends. CDR3 length: 18 residues. CDR1 is MNHEY, CDR2 SVGEGT, per germline. CDR3 loop: CASSPGPFESSGANVLTF. In nucleotides, the CDR3 is TGTGCCAGTTCGCCGGGACCGTTTGAGAGCTCTGGGGCCAACGTCCTGACTTTC.

This clone is medium-sized in the sample. V usage is TRBV28 and J usage is TRBJ2-2, with D uncertain. The CDR3 spans 13 residues. Per germline, CDR1 MDHEN and CDR2 SYDVKM. Deletions cut 3 bases from V and 7 bases from J, with 9 bases between. CDR3 sequence: CASSFEDYGELFF. CDR3 DNA sequence: TGTGCCAGCAGTTTCGAAGATTACGGGGAGCTGTTTTTT.

V and J are TRBV2 and TRBJ2-3; TRBD1 agrees at 12 bases. CDR1 is SNHLY and CDR2 is FYNNEI in the germline V gene. The CDR3 is 16 residues long. J was trimmed by 6 bases and V by 7 bases; bases with no gene match: 11. CDR3 amino acids: CASTHAGQGAGDTQYF. Here the CDR3 DNA reads TGTGCCAGCACCCACGCGGGACAGGGGGCGGGTGATACGCAGTATTTT.

By sample share, this clone is medium-sized. The V call is TRBV28, the J call TRBJ2-7; TRBD1 or TRBD2 may be the D gene (5 bases each). The V end lost 7 bases, the J end lost 1 base, and 17 bases lay between the germline ends. The CDR3 spans 15 residues. Germline lookup yields CDR1 MDHEN and CDR2 SYDVKM. For the CDR3, the DNA is TGTGCCAGCAAAGCCGGGGCTCCTGTATCCTACGAGCAGTACTTC. Translating gives CASKAGAPVSYEQYF.